One sample yielded the 26 T cell receptor beta chains listed below, sequenced in a study of graft-versus-host responses after intestinal transplantation. Sequenced by immunoSEQ multiplex PCR; TCRdb stores in-frame clones only, minus some. The sample consists of about 97,000 clones, approximately 92% of them appearing once. The source was PBMCs, collected about 450 days after intestinal transplant. All receptors come from a human patient who received an intestinal transplant, so some T cells may come from the graft donor.

This chain uses TRBV11-1 with TRBJ1-1, with D uncertain. Trimming stripped 5 bases from V and 7 bases from J, with 14 bases between. CDR3 length: 13 amino acids. The germline gives CDR1 SGHAT, CDR2 FQDESV (reference sequence). The CDR3 here is CASSRRPILEAFF. As DNA, the CDR3 is TGTGCCAGCAGCCGGCGGCCGATCCTTGAAGCTTTCTTT.

In DNA form, the CDR3 reads TGTGCCAGCAGTGAAGGAAGAGGGTGGGGCACAGATACGCAGTATTTT. Amino acid sequence: CASSEGRGWGTDTQYF. V is TRBV2 and J is TRBJ2-3; a weak D match, TRBD2 (5 bases). This CDR3 is 16 amino acids long. Per the germline V gene, CDR1 is SNHLY and CDR2 is FYNNEI. V was cut by 1 base and J by 1 base, with 12 bases left in between.

This rearrangement joins TRBV21-1 to TRBJ2-2; the table assigns TRBD1, which was not confirmed against the DNA. TRBV21-1 is flagged as a pseudogene. The length of the CDR3 is 15 residues. CDR3 protein: CASSIRAPNTGELFF. For the CDR3, the DNA is TGTGCCAGCAGCATCAGGGCTCCTAACACCGGGGAGCTGTTTTTT.

The chain couples TRBV5-1 to TRBJ2-2, with D tentatively TRBD2 (6 bases). Trimming shortened V by 2 bases and J by 2 bases, and 10 bases separated the two germline ends. The length of the CDR3 is 15 residues. Germline V gene lookup returns CDR1 SGHRS and CDR2 YFSETQ. This CDR3 is CASSFLGGNTGELFF. The CDR3 nucleotides read TGCGCCAGCAGCTTCCTGGGGGGTAACACCGGGGAGCTGTTTTTT.

The rearrangement joins TRBV5-1 to TRBJ2-7; the D call may be TRBD1 or TRBD2 (6 bases each). With 3 bases removed from V and 2 bases from J, the gap between germline ends came to 12 bases. In germline, CDR1 is SGHRS, CDR2 YFSETQ. The CDR3 totals 14 residues. The CDR3 reads CASSWGDTAYEQYF. As DNA, the CDR3 is TGCGCCAGCAGCTGGGGGGACACCGCCTACGAGCAGTACTTC.

V gene TRBV9 combines with J gene TRBJ2-1, with a possible D match to TRBD2 (6 bases). The ends were cut back, 3 bases at V and 4 bases at J, with 14 bases in the middle. The CDR3 runs to 15 residues. The V gene's germline CDR1 is SGDLS and CDR2 YYNGEE. Written as DNA, the CDR3 is TGTGCCAGCAGCGCGACTAGTTCATTGTACAATGAGCAGTTCTTC. Protein product: CASSATSSLYNEQFF.

The rearrangement links TRBV18 to TRBJ2-7; D possibly corresponds to TRBD1 (6 bases). The CDR3 is 14 residues long. V gave up 0 bases and J gave up 2 bases, with 8 bases separating them. Germline values: CDR1 KGHSH, CDR2 LQKENI. The CDR3 DNA reads TGTGCCAGCTCACCACCCGGGACAACCTACGAGCAGTACTTC. Its protein product is CASSPPGTTYEQYF.

The genes are TRBV5-1 and TRBJ2-7; D call uncertain. This CDR3 has 14 residues. The germline V and J ends were trimmed by 2 bases and 0 bases, with 9 bases remaining between them. CDR1 and CDR2 from the germline V gene are SGHRS and YFSETQ. The CDR3 here is CASSFDSSSYEQYF. CDR3 sequence (DNA): TGCGCCAGCAGCTTCGACTCCTCCTCCTACGAGCAGTACTTC.

The rearrangement uses TRBV11-2 and TRBJ1-1; D not certain. This CDR3 region has 13 residues. V gave up 2 bases and J gave up 3 bases, with 7 bases separating them. Germline V gene sequence: CDR1 SGHAT, CDR2 FQNNGV. The CDR3 here is CASSLSGYTEAFF. The CDR3 coding sequence is TGTGCCAGCAGCTTATCGGGATACACTGAAGCTTTCTTT.

The chain employs TRBV6-5 and TRBJ2-5; 11 bases align to TRBD2. V lost 5 bases, J lost 5 bases, and 7 bases stayed unmatched. The CDR3 spans 15 residues. Germline V lookup: CDR1 MNHEY, CDR2 SVGAGI. The CDR3 DNA sequence: TGTGCCAGCAGTGCGACTAGCGGGGTTCGGGAGACCCAGTACTTC. Protein: CASSATSGVRETQYF.

Comment on this clone: The same CDR3 can be traced to other DNA sequences in this sample. The chain employs TRBV5-1 and TRBJ2-1; the D gene is possibly TRBD2 (7 bases). Germline CDR1 and CDR2: SGHRS and YFSETQ. V lost 2 bases and J 10 bases, leaving 28 bases between the germline ends. The CDR3 runs to 18 residues. CDR3 protein: CASSFLEVLAGAGEEQFF. The CDR3 bases are TGCGCCAGCAGCTTTTTGGAGGTGCTGGCGGGGGCAGGGGAGGAGCAGTTCTTC.

This clone appeared many times. The chain links TRBV10-3 to TRBJ1-3; D call uncertain. Trimming removed 7 bases at V and 2 bases at J, with 3 bases between. CDR1 and CDR2 (germline): ENHRY, SYGVKD. This CDR3 has 11 residues. The CDR3 coding sequence is TGTGCCATCACACCTGGAAACACCATATATTTT. Protein: CAITPGNTIYF.

This chain links TRBV9 with TRBJ2-2; a weak D match, TRBD1 (6 bases). This CDR3 region has 15 residues. With 0 bases removed from V and 7 bases from J, the gap between germline ends came to 13 bases. Per germline, CDR1 SGDLS and CDR2 YYNGEE. In DNA form, the CDR3 reads TGTGCCAGCAGCGTAGGGCAGGGACAAAGCGGGGAGCTGTTTTTT. This gives the protein CASSVGQGQSGELFF.

This clone was counted a single time. V is TRBV7-3 and J is TRBJ2-3, with 14 nucleotides matching TRBD2. Per germline, CDR1 SGHTA and CDR2 FQGTGA. This CDR3 spans 17 amino acids. The J segment lost 3 bases and the V segment lost 5 bases, leaving 7 bases of the junction unmatched. This chain's CDR3 is CASSLGLAGGSTDTQYF. The CDR3, as DNA: TGTGCCAGCAGCCTCGGACTAGCGGGGGGCAGTACAGATACGCAGTATTTT. The full variable domain, with the rest looked up from reference TRBV7-3 and TRBJ2-3, is GAGVSQTPSNKVTEKGKYVELRCDPISGHTALYWYRQSLGQGPEFLIYFQGTGAADDSGLPNDRFFAVRPEGSVSTLKIQRTERGDSAVYLCASSLGLAGGSTDTQYFGPGTRLTVL.

The chain has TRBV5-1 and TRBJ2-2; D may be TRBD1 (6 bases). The CDR3 contains 17 residues. Germline-derived CDR1 and CDR2 are SGHRS and YFSETQ. The V end lost 3 bases, the J end lost 1 base, and 16 bases lay between the germline ends. The CDR3, as DNA: TGCGCCAGCAGCTCGGGGCTGACAGGACAGAACACCGGGGAGCTGTTTTTT. This sequence encodes CASSSGLTGQNTGELFF. The full variable domain, in which reference TRBV5-1 and TRBJ2-2 provide the parts outside the CDR3, is KAGVTQTPRYLIKTRGQQVTLSCSPISGHRSVSWYQQTPGQGLQFLFEYFSETQRNKGNFPGRFSGRQFSNSRSEMNVSTLELGDSALYLCASSSGLTGQNTGELFFGEGSRLTVL.

The rearrangement links TRBV4-1 to TRBJ1-1; D gene unclear. V was cut by 0 bases and J by 5 bases, with 7 bases left in between. Germline CDR1 MGHRA, CDR2 YSYEKL. The CDR3 is 13 residues long. As DNA, the CDR3 is TGCGCCAGCAGCCAAGACCGGGGAACTGAAGCTTTCTTT. Translated, it gives CASSQDRGTEAFF.

The rearrangement joins TRBV19 to TRBJ1-2, with D perhaps TRBD1 (5 bases). Trimming cost V 5 bases and J 1 base, with 20 bases left between them. Germline CDR1 LNHDA, CDR2 SQIVND (reference sequence). The CDR3 has 17 residues. The CDR3 bases are TGTGCCAGTAGTTCCCCGGGGCAGGAAGGCGTTAACTATGGCTACACCTTC. Its translation: CASSSPGQEGVNYGYTF.

CDR3 in amino acids: CASSVAGGLGSPLHF. CDR3 nucleotides: TGTGCCAGCAGCGTAGCCGGGGGACTGGGATCACCCCTCCACTTT. The gene calls are TRBV9 and TRBJ1-6; a possible D gene is TRBD1 (5 bases). V was cut by 0 bases and J by 10 bases, with 14 bases left in between. Looked up from germline, CDR1 is SGDLS and CDR2 is YYNGEE. The CDR3 is made up of 15 amino acids.

The J gene is TRBJ1-5, the V gene TRBV5-6; weak D call: TRBD1 (5 bases). V lost 0 bases and J 3 bases, leaving 10 bases between the germline ends. CDR1 is SGHDT, CDR2 YYEEEE, per germline. The CDR3 runs 15 residues. The CDR3 coding sequence is TGTGCCAGCAGCTTGGGCAGGGCTTACAATCAGCCCCAGCATTTT. Protein sequence: CASSLGRAYNQPQHF.

The gene calls are TRBV2 and TRBJ2-1, with no clear D. The CDR3 length is 15 residues. The germline gives CDR1 SNHLY, CDR2 FYNNEI. V was clipped by 6 bases and J by 2 bases, with 14 bases between them. In nucleotides, the CDR3 is TGTGCCAGCAGCGACCTGTGGGTTACCTACAATGAGCAGTTCTTC. It translates to CASSDLWVTYNEQFF.

This chain joins TRBV5-1 and TRBJ2-5; D gene ambiguous. The J call is uncertain, as TRBJ2-7 better fits the DNA end. CDR3 size: 16 residues. CDR1 SGHRS and CDR2 YFSETQ come from the germline V gene. The CDR3 reads CASSSAVSTPTYEQYF. The CDR3 DNA sequence: TGCGCCAGCAGCTCGGCCGTCTCCACACCGACCTACGAGCAGTACTTC.

The chain combines TRBV9 with TRBJ1-2; TRBD1 agrees at 11 bases. V shed 6 bases, J shed 1 base, and the junction held 8 bases outside the gene matches. The CDR3 spans 16 residues. Germline V gene lookup returns CDR1 SGDLS and CDR2 YYNGEE. CDR3 loop: CASTGQGATLNYGYTF. Here the CDR3 DNA reads TGTGCCAGCACCGGACAGGGGGCGACTCTTAACTATGGCTACACCTTC.

This clone was detected only once. This chain links TRBV6-1 with TRBJ2-5; D unresolved. This CDR3 is built from 13 residues. The V end was cut by 1 base, the J end by 2 bases, with 5 bases between. The germline CDR1 and CDR2 sequences are MNHNS and SASEGT. The CDR3, as DNA: TGTGCCAGCAGTGAAGACAGTCAAGAGACCCAGTACTTC. Amino acid sequence: CASSEDSQETQYF.

The V call is TRBV19, the J call TRBJ2-5; D may be TRBD1 (6 bases). Per the germline V gene, CDR1 is LNHDA and CDR2 is SQIVND (reference sequence). V was trimmed by 3 bases and J by 3 bases, leaving 8 bases between them. The CDR3 is 13 residues long. The CDR3 loop reads CASSINREETQYF. For the CDR3, the DNA is TGTGCCAGTAGTATCAACAGGGAAGAGACCCAGTACTTC.

The V call is TRBV12-5, the J call TRBJ2-3; D unclear. In germline, CDR1 is LGHNT, CDR2 FRNRAP. Trimming left V 3 bases short and J 2 bases short, with 6 bases between. The CDR3 is 13 amino acids. The CDR3 DNA sequence: TGTGCTAGTGGTTTAACCCCCACAGATACGCAGTATTTT. The encoded protein is CASGLTPTDTQYF.

This sequence joins TRBV14 and TRBJ1-2, with unresolved D. Trimming stripped 2 bases from V and 0 bases from J, with 7 bases between. Germline assignment: CDR1 SGHDN and CDR2 FVKESK. This CDR3 has 14 residues. In DNA, the CDR3 is TGTGCCAGCAGCCAAACGGCGCCTAACTATGGCTACACCTTC. This encodes CASSQTAPNYGYTF.